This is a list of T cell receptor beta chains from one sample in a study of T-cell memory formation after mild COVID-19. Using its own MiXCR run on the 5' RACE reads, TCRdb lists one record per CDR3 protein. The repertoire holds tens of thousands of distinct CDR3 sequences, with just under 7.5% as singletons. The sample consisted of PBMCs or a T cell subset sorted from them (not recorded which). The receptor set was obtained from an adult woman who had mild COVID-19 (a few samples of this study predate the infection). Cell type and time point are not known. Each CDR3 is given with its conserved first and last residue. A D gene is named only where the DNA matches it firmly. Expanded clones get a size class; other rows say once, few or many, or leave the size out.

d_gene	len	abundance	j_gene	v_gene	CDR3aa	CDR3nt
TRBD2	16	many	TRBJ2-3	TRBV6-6	CASSYSAGGREDTQYF	TGTGCCAGCAGTTACTCGGCGGGAGGGAGGGAAGATACGCAGTATTTT
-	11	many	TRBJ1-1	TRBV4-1	CASRRGTEAFF	TGCGCCAGCAGGAGGGGCACTGAAGCTTTCTTT
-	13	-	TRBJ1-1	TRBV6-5	CASSPPPYLEAFF	TGTGCCAGCAGTCCCCCCCCCTACCTCGAAGCTTTCTTT
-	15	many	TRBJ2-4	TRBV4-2	CASSPVTAAKNIQYF	TGTGCCAGCAGCCCCGTGACAGCCGCCAAAAACATTCAGTACTTC
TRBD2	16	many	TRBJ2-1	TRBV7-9	CASREGIAGIYNEQFF	TGTGCCAGCAGGGAGGGAATAGCGGGAATATACAATGAGCAGTTCTTC
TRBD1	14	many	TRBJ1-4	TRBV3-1	CASSHRDRDEKLFF	TGTGCCAGCAGCCACCGGGACAGGGATGAAAAACTGTTTTTT
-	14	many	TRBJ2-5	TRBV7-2	CASSSPRQGETQYF	TGTGCCAGCAGCTCCCCGAGGCAAGGAGAGACCCAGTACTTC
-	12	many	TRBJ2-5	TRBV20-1	CSAISGKETQYF	TGCAGTGCTATATCCGGGAAAGAGACCCAGTACTTC
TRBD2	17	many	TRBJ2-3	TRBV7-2	CASSLMGREGLTDTQYF	TGTGCCAGCAGCTTAATGGGGCGGGAGGGCCTCACAGATACGCAGTATTTT
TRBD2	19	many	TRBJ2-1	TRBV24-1	CATSDTSGQREVSYNEQFF	TGTGCCACCAGTGACACCTCGGGACAGCGGGAGGTATCCTACAATGAGCAGTTCTTC
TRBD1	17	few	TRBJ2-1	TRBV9	CASSVGTGRRTYNEQFF	TGTGCCAGCAGCGTAGGGACAGGGAGGAGGACCTACAATGAGCAGTTCTTC
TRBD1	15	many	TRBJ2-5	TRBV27	CASSSTGLTQETQYF	TGTGCCAGCAGTTCGACAGGGCTGACCCAAGAGACCCAGTACTTC
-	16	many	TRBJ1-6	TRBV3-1	CASSHSGTPSNSPLHF	TGTGCCAGCAGCCATTCTGGGACGCCTTCTAATTCACCCCTCCACTTT
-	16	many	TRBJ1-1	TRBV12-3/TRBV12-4	CASSLGLQIISGEAFF	TGTGCCAGCAGTTTAGGTCTACAGATCATTAGTGGAGAAGCTTTCTTT
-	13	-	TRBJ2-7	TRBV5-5	CASSLTPSYEQYF	TGTGCCAGCAGCTTGACACCTTCCTACGAGCAGTACTTC
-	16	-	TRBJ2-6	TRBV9	CASSVGMESGANVLTF	TGTGCCAGCAGCGTAGGAATGGAATCTGGGGCCAACGTCCTGACTTTC
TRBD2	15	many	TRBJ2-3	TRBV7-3	CASSLMASGGDTQYF	TGTGCCAGCAGCTTAATGGCTAGCGGGGGTGATACGCAGTATTTT
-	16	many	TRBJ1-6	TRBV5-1	CASSQTTVPSGSPLHF	TGCGCCAGCAGCCAGACGACAGTCCCGAGCGGTTCACCCCTCCACTTT
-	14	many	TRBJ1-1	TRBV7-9	CASSLDGLDTEAFF	TGTGCCAGCAGCTTAGATGGTTTGGACACTGAAGCTTTCTTT
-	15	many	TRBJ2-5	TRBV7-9	CASSLGAGARETQYF	TGTGCCAGCAGCTTAGGAGCAGGGGCGCGAGAGACCCAGTACTTC
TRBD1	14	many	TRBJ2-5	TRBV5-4	CASSLRTGQETQYF	TGTGCCAGCAGTTTAAGGACAGGCCAAGAGACCCAGTACTTC
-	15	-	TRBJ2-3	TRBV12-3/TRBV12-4	CASSLIGDSTDTQYF	TGTGCCAGCAGTTTAATCGGGGACTCCACAGATACGCAGTATTTT